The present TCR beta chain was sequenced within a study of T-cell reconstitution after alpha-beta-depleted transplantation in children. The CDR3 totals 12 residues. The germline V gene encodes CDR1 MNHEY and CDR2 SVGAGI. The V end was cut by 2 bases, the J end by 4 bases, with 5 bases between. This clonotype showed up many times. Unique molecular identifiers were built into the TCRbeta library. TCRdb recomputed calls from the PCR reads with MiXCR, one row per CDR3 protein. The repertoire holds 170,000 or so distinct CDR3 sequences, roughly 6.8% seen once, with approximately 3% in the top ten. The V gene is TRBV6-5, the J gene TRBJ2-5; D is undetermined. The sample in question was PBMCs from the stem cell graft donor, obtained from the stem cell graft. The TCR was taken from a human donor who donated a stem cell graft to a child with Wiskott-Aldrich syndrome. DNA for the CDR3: TGTGCCAGCAGTTACCAAGGAGAGACCCAGTACTTC. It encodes CASSYQGETQYF.